This T cell receptor beta chain was profiled in a study of blood T cell repertoires in COVID-19 (dated by TCRdb to 2018 to 2020). Background on the whole study: Samples from collaborators originated in the United States, Italy and Spain and spanned both the acute and convalescent phases of COVID-19. The material from the prospective study consisted of cDNA or gDNA derived from T cells, B-cell-depleted T cells, or PBMCs. Subjects who had been exposed to COVID-19, were actively infected with it, or had recovered from it provided the deeply sampled blood TCRbeta repertoires that made up the dataset. The repertoires were made available in a free public database intended to serve as a resource for research on the immune response to SARS-CoV-2. The samples were drawn from two sources: the first 160 participants of the ongoing ImmuneRACE study, and some 1,300 subjects contributed by 6 global collaborators. Sample metadata almost always included a de-identified subject ID, COVID-19 status, age in years and sex. Where HLA class I and class II types were available, the types were taken from metadata supplied by the sample provider, not from assay-based typing.

Points the paper makes about the study in general: The amount of clinical and demographic metadata varied by source and participant and was provided uncurated.

In its sample, this clone was seen once. Its cognate antigen has yet to be identified. No base quality values were provided; no much bigger clone lies one nucleotide off. The immunoSEQ Assay, a bias-controlled multiplex PCR, was used to amplify TCRbeta CDR3 regions from genomic DNA. The published analysis was carried out like this. Within the assay, amplification of reference gene primers was used to estimate how many nucleated cells each sample contained. Sequence reads were collapsed and filtered to measure the absolute abundance of every unique TCRbeta CDR3 rearrangement. For each sample, productive Simpson clonality was calculated by taking the square root of Simpson's diversity index across productive rearrangements. Drawn from immuneACCESS, this table holds only the in-frame rearrangements with V and J called that TCRdb kept. Clones are partly lost; checked studies trace under half to an unresolved V gene and leave the rest unexplained. From that table come the V and J calls and clone size; the DNA was used to work out D and trimming. The sample profile shows under 150,000 clones; around 89% of them were found once. Jointly, the top ten make up 1% to 1.5% of the sample.

V is shortened by 5 bases, J by 2 bases, and the region joining them spans 13 bases. The CDR3 runs 15 amino acids, cysteine and phenylalanine included. Solely the CDR3 DNA is kept, with 45 bases framed from the first base. The CDR1 and CDR2 encoded by the germline V gene are MDHEN and SYDVKM. In the prospective study, participants were about 18 to 89 years old, resided in 20 to 30 geographic areas of the United States, and were enrolled through a virtual design. In the prospective study, cohorts were assigned on the basis of participant-reported clinical history obtained from a screening survey and a study questionnaire. In the prospective study, whole blood, serum and a nasopharyngeal or oropharyngeal swab were collected from each participant by mobile phlebotomists. Additional blood draws and questionnaires over an approximately 2-month period could optionally be provided by prospective study participants. Blood samples from the prospective study were shipped frozen or at room temperature prior to DNA extraction.

The chain is assembled from TRBV28 and TRBJ2-1, with no reliable assignment of the D segment. The source material was PBMCs or T cells enriched from blood (not recorded which). The source of this sequence is a woman aged 30 to 39 with acute COVID-19. The DNA is TGTGCCAGCAGTAACTTAGCCAAGGCCTACAATGAGCAGTTCTTC. It specifies CASSNLAKAYNEQFF.